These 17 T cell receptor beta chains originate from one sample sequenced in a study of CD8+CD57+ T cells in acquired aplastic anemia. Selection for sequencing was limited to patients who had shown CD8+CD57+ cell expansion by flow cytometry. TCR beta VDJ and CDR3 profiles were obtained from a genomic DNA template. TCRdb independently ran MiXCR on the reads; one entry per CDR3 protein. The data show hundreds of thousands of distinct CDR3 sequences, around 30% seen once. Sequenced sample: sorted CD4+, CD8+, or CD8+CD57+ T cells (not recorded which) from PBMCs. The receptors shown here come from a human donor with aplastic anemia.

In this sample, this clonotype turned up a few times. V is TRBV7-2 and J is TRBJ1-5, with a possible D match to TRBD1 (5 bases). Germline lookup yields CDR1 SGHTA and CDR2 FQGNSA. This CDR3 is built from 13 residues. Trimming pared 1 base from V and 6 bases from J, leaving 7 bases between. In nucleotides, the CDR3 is TGTGCCAGCAGCTTAGGCAGGGCTCAGCCCCAGCATTTT. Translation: CASSLGRAQPQHF.

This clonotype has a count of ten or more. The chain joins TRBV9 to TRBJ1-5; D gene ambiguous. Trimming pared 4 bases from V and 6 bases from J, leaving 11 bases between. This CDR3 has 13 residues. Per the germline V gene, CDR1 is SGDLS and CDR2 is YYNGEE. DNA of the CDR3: TGTGCCAGCAGCCTCGAAGAGGGTCAGCCCCAGCATTTT. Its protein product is CASSLEEGQPQHF.

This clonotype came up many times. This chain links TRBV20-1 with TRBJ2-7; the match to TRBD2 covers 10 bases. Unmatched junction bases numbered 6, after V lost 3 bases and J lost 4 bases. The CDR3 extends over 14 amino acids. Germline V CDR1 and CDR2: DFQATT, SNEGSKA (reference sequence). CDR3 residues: CSASQRGGLYEQYF. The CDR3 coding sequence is TGCAGTGCTAGTCAGCGGGGGGGCTTATACGAGCAGTACTTC.

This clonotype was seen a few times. This CDR3 reads CATLPLYEQYV. For the CDR3, the DNA is TGTGCCACCTTGCCCCTCTACGAGCAGTACGTC. V gene TRBV24-1 combines with J gene TRBJ2-7; D unclear. Per the germline V gene, CDR1 is KGHDR and CDR2 is SFDVKD. Trimming took off 9 bases at V and 3 bases at J, with 8 bases between the two ends. This CDR3 comprises 11 residues.

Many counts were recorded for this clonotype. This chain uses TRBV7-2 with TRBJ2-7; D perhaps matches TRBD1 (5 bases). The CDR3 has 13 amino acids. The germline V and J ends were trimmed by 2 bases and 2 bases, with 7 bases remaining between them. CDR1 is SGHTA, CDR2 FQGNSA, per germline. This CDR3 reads CASSLLQAYEQYF. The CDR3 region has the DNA TGTGCCAGCAGCTTACTACAGGCCTACGAGCAGTACTTC.

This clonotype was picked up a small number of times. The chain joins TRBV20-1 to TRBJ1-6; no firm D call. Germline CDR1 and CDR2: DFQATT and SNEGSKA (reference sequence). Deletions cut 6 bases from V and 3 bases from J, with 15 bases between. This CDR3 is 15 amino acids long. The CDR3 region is CSAQITDNYNSPLHF. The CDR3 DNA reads TGCAGTGCCCAAATTACTGACAACTATAATTCACCCCTCCACTTT.

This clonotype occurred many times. CDR3 sequence reads: CASSLTGGADTQYF. The CDR3 DNA follows: TGTGCCAGCAGCTTAACGGGGGGGGCAGATACGCAGTATTTT. The chain is built from TRBV7-3 and TRBJ2-3; 7 bases fit TRBD2. V lost 0 bases to trimming and J lost 4 bases; unmatched junction nucleotides: 1. CDR3 size: 14 residues. The V gene's germline CDR1 is SGHTA and CDR2 FQGTGA.

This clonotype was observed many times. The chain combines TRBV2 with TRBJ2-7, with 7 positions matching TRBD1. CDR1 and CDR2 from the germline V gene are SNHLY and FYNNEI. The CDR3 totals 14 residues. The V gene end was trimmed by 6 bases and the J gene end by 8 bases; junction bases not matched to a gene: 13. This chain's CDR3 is CASSVTGAATKQYF. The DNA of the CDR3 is TGTGCCAGCAGCGTCACAGGGGCAGCTACGAAGCAGTACTTC. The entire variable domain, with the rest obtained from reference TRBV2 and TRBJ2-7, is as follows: EPEVTQTPSHQVTQMGQEVILRCVPISNHLYFYWYRQILGQKVEFLVSFYNNEISEKSEIFDDQFSVERPDGSNFTLKIRSTKLEDSAMYFCASSVTGAATKQYFGPGTRLTVT.

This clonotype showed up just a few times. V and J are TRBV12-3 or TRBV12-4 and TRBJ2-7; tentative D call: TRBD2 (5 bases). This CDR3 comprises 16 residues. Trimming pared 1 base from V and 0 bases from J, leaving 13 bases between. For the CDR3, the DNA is TGTGCCAGCAGTTTAGGGCCGGACTCCTCCTCCTACGAGCAGTACTTC. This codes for CASSLGPDSSSYEQYF.

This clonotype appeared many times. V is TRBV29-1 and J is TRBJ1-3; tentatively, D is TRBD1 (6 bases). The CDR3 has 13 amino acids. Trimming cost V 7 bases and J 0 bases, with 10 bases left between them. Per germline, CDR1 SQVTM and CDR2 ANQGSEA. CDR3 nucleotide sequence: TGCAGCGCCGGGGACAACTCTGGAAACACCATATATTTT. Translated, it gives CSAGDNSGNTIYF.

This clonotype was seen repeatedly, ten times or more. CDR3 coding DNA: TGTGCCAGCAGCTCGGACAGGGGGAGGGGGGAGCTGTTTTTT. Protein sequence: CASSSDRGRGELFF. The chain joins TRBV7-3 to TRBJ2-2; 10 nucleotides line up with TRBD1. Germline trimming cut 4 bases from V and 8 bases from J; bases unmatched to any gene: 4. CDR3 length equals 14 residues. Germline V CDR1 and CDR2: SGHTA, FQGTGA.

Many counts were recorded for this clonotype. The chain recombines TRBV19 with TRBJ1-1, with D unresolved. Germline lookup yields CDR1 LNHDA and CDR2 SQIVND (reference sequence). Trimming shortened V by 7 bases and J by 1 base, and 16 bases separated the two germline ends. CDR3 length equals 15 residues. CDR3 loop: CASKSLPNGNTEAFF. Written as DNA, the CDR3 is TGTGCCAGTAAGTCGCTCCCAAATGGGAACACTGAAGCTTTCTTT.

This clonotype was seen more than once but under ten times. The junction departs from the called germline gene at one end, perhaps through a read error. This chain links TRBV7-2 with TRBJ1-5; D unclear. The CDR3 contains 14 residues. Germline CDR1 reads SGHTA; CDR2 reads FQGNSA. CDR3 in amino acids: CVSSSRTADQPQHF. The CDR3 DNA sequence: TGTGTCAGCAGCTCTCGGACGGCCGATCAGCCCCAGCATTTT.

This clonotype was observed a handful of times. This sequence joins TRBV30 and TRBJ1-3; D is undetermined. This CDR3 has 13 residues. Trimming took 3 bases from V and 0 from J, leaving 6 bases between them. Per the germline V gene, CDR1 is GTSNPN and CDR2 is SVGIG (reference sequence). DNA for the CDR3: TGTGCCTGGAGCCTGCTCTCTGGAAACACCATATATTTT. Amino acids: CAWSLLSGNTIYF.

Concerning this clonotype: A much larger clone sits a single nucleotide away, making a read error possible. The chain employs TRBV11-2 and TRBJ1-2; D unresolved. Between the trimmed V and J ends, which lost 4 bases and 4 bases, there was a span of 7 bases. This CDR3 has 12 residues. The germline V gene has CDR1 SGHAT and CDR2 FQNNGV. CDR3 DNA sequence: TGTGCCAGCAGCTCCGCAGGCTATGGCTACACCTTC. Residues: CASSSAGYGYTF. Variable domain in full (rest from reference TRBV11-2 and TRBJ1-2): EAGVAQSPRYKIIEKRQSVAFWCNPISGHATLYWYQQILGQGPKLLIQFQNNGVVDDSQLPKDRFSAERLKGVDSTLKIQPAKLEDSAVYLCASSSAGYGYTFGSGTRLTVV.

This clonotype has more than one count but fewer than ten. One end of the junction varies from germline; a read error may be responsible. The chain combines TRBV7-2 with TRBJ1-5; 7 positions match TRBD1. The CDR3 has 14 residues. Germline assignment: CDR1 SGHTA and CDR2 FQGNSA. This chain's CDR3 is CASSLTGVVQLQHF. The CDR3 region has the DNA TGTGCCAGCAGCTTAACAGGGGTCGTTCAGCTCCAGCATTTT.

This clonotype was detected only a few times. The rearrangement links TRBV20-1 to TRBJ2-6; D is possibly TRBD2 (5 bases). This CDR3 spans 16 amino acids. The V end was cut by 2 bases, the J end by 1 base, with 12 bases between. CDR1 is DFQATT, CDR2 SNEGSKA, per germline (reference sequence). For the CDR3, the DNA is TGCAGTGCTAGAAATGTTTCGGGGTCTGGGGCCAACGTCCTGACTTTC. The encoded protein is CSARNVSGSGANVLTF.